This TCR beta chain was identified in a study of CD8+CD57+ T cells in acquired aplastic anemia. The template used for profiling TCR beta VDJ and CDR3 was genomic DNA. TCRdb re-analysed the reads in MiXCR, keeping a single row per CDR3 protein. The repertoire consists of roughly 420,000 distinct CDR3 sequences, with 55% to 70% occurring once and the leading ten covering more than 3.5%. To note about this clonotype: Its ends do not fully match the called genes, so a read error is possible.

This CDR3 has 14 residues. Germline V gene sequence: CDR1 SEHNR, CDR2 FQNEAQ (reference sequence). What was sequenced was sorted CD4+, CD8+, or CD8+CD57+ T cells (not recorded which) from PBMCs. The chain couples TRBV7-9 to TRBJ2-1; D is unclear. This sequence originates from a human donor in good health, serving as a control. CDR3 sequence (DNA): TGTGCCAGCAGCTCACAGTTAAACTACACTGAGCAGTTCTTC. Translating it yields CASSSQLNYTEQFF.